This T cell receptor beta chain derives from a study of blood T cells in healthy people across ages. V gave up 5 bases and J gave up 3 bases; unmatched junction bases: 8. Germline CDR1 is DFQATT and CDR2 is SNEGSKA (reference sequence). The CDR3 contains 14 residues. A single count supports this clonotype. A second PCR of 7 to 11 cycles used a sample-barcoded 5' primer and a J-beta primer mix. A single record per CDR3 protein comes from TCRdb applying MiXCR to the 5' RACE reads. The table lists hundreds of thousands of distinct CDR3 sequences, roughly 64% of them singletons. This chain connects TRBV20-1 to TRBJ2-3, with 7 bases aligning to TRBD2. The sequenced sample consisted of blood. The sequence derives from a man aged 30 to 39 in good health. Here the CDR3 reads CSAQQAGSTDTQYF. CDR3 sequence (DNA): TGCAGTGCTCAACAAGCGGGGAGTACAGATACGCAGTATTTT.